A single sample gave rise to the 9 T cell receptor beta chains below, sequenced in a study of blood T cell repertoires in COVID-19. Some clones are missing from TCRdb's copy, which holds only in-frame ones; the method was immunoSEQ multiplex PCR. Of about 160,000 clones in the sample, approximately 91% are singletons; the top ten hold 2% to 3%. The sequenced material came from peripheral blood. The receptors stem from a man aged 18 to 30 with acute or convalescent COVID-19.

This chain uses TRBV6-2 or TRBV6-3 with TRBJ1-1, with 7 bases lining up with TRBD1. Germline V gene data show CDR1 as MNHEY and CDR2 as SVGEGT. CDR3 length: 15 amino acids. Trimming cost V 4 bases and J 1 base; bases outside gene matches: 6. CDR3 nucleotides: TGTGCCAGCAGTTTCAAACAGGGGTGGAACACTGAAGCTTTCTTT. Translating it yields CASSFKQGWNTEAFF.

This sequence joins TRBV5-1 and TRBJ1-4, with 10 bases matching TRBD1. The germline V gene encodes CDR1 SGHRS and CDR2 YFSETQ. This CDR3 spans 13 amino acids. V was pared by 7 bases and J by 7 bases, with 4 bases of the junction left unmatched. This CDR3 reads CASSRDRGEKLFF. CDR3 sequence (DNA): TGCGCCAGCTCCCGGGACAGGGGTGAAAAACTGTTTTTT.

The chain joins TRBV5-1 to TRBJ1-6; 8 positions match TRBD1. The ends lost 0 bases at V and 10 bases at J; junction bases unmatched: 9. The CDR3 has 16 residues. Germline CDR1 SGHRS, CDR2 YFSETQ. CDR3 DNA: TGCGCCAGCAGCTTGGGGTCAGGGGGCGATTACTCACCCCTCCACTTT. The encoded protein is CASSLGSGGDYSPLHF.

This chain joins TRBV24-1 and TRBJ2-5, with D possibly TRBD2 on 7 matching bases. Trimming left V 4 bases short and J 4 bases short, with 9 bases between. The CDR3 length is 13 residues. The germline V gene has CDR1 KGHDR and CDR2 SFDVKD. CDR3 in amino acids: CATSEGGRETQYF. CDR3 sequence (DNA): TGTGCCACCAGTGAGGGGGGGCGAGAGACCCAGTACTTC.

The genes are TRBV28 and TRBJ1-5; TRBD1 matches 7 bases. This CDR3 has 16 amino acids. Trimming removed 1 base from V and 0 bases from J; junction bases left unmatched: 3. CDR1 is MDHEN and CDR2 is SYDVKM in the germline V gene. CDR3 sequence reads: CASSLSRQGSNQPQHF. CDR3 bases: TGTGCCAGCAGTTTATCAAGACAGGGTAGCAATCAGCCCCAGCATTTT.

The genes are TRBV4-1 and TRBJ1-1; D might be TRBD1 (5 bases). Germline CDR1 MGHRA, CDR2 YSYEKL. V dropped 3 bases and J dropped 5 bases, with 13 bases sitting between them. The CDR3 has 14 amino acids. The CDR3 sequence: CASSHLGEGTEAFF. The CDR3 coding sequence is TGCGCCAGCAGCCACTTAGGGGAGGGGACTGAAGCTTTCTTT.

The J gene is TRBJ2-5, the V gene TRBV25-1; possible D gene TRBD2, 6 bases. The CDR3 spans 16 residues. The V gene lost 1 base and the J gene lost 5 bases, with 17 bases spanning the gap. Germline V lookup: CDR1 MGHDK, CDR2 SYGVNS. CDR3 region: CASSESSLGGRETQYF. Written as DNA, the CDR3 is TGTGCCAGCAGTGAATCTTCGCTGGGGGGTAGGGAGACCCAGTACTTC.

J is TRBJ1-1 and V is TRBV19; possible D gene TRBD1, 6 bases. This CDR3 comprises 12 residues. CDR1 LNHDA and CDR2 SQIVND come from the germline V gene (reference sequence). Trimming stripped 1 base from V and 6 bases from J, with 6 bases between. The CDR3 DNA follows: TGTGCCAGTAGTATAGGGGGGCCTGAAGCTTTCTTT. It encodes CASSIGGPEAFF.

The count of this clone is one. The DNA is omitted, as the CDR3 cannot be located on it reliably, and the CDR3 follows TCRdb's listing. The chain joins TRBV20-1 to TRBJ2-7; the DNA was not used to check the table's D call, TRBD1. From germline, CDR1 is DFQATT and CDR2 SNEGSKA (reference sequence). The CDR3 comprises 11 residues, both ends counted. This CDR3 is CSARDVHLQYF.